This record covers a single T cell receptor (beta chain). These data come from a study of blood T cells in healthy people across ages. For the second PCR, which ran for about 7 to 11 cycles, a sample-barcoded 5' primer and a J-beta primer mix were used. A single record per CDR3 protein comes from TCRdb applying MiXCR to the 5' RACE reads. The repertoire holds about 1 million distinct CDR3 sequences, with around 45% as singletons. The ends were cut back, 6 bases at V and 2 bases at J, with 14 bases in the middle. The CDR3 contains 14 residues. In germline, CDR1 is ENHRY, CDR2 SYGVKD. Source material: blood. The chain has TRBV10-3 and TRBJ2-7; weak D call: TRBD1 (6 bases). This TCR was recovered from a woman aged 55-70 years in good health. CDR3 in amino acids: CAIRPDRQTYEQYF. In DNA form, the CDR3 reads TGTGCCATCAGACCCGACAGGCAAACCTACGAGCAGTACTTC.